This TCR beta chain emerged from a study of Tregs in tolerant kidney transplant recipients. Only in-frame clones appear in the TCRdb table, and some are missing; sequencing was by immunoSEQ multiplex PCR. The ten most abundant clones cover approximately 3.7% of a sample with about 23,000 clones. For this clone: Read sequence stops 3 residues before the CDR3 end, and the germline J gene provides the missing end.

V was pared by 2 bases and J by 2 bases, with 6 bases between. CDR3 length equals 13 residues. Per germline, CDR1 LNHDA and CDR2 SQIVND (reference sequence). Related graft donors supplied nonmyeloablative bone marrow transplants, and mixed chimerism was transient. The receptor was isolated from a human patient who received a combined kidney and bone marrow transplant. Some T cells here may be from the graft donor. The J gene is TRBJ2-5, the V gene TRBV19; D remains unclear. The source was CD4+ T cells from blood (PBMCs), collected 6 months after the transplant. The chain's CDR3 is CASSIQVQETQYF. The sequenced CDR3 bases are TGTGCCAGTAGTATACAGGTTCAAGAGACC.